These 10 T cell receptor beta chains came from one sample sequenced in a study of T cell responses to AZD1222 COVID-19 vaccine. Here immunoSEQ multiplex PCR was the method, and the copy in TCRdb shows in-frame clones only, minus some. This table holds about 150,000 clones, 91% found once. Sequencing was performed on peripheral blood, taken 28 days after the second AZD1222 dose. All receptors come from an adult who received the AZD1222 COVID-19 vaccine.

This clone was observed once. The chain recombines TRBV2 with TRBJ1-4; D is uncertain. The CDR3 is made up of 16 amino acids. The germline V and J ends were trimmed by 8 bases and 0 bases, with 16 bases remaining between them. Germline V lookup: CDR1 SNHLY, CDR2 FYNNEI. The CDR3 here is CASRPIGWATNEKLFF. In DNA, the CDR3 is TGTGCCAGCCGTCCCATAGGCTGGGCAACTAATGAAAAACTGTTTTTT.

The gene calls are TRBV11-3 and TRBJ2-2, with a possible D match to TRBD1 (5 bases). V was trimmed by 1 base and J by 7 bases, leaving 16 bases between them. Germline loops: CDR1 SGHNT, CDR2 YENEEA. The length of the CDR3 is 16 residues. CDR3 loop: CASSLGGWGWSGELFF. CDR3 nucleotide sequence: TGTGCCAGCAGCTTAGGGGGATGGGGCTGGAGCGGGGAGCTGTTTTTT.

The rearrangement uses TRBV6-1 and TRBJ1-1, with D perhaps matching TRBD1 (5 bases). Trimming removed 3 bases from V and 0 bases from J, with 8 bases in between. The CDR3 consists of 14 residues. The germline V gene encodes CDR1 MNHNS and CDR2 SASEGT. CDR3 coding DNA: TGTGCCAGCAGTGAGAGGGGAGTGAACACTGAAGCTTTCTTT. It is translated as CASSERGVNTEAFF.

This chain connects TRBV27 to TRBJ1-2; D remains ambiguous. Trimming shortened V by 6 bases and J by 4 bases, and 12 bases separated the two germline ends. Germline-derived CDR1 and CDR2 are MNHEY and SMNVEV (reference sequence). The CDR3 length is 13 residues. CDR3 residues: CASSQGPVYGYTF. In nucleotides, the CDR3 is TGTGCCAGCAGCCAAGGACCGGTCTATGGCTACACCTTC.

CDR3 protein: CAIGLGGVNEQYF. DNA for the CDR3: TGTGCCATTGGTCTGGGAGGGGTGAACGAGCAGTACTTC. This chain links TRBV19 with TRBJ2-7; 7 bases are a match to TRBD2. This CDR3 is 13 amino acids long. The germline V gene has CDR1 LNHDA and CDR2 SQIVND (reference sequence). The J segment lost 5 bases and the V segment lost 10 bases, leaving 11 bases of the junction unmatched.

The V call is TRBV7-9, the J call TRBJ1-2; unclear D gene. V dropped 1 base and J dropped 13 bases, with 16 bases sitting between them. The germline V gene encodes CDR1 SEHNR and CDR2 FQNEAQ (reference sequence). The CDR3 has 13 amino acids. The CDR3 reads CASSLVVSKFVTF. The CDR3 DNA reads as TGTGCCAGCAGCTTAGTCGTCTCCAAGTTTGTCACCTTC.

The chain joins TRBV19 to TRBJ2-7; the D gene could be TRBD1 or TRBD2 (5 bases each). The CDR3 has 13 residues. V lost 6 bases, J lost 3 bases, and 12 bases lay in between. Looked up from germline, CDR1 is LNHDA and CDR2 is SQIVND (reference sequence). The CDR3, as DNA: TGTGCCAGTAGCCCTCGAGGGGACTACGAGCAGTACTTC. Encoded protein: CASSPRGDYEQYF.

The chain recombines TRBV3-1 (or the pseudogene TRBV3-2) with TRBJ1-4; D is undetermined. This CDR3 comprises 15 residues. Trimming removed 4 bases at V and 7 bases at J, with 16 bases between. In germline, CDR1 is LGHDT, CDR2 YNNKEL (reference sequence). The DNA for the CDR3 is TGTGCCAGCAGCCGGGGAGAAAGGGTCGGTGAAAAACTGTTTTTT. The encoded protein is CASSRGERVGEKLFF.

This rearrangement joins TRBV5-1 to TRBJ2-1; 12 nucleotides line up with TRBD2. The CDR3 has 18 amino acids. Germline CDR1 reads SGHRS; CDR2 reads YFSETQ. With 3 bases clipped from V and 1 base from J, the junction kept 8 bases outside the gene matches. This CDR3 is CASSSPTSGGESYNEQFF. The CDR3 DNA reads TGCGCCAGCAGCTCCCCGACTAGCGGGGGCGAGTCCTACAATGAGCAGTTCTTC.

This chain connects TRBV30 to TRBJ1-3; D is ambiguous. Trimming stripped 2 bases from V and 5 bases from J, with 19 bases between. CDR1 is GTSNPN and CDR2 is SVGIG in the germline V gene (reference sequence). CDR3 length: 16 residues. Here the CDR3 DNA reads TGTGCCTGGAGTACTCAGACGGCCCCCCTAAGAAACACCATATATTTT. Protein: CAWSTQTAPLRNTIYF.